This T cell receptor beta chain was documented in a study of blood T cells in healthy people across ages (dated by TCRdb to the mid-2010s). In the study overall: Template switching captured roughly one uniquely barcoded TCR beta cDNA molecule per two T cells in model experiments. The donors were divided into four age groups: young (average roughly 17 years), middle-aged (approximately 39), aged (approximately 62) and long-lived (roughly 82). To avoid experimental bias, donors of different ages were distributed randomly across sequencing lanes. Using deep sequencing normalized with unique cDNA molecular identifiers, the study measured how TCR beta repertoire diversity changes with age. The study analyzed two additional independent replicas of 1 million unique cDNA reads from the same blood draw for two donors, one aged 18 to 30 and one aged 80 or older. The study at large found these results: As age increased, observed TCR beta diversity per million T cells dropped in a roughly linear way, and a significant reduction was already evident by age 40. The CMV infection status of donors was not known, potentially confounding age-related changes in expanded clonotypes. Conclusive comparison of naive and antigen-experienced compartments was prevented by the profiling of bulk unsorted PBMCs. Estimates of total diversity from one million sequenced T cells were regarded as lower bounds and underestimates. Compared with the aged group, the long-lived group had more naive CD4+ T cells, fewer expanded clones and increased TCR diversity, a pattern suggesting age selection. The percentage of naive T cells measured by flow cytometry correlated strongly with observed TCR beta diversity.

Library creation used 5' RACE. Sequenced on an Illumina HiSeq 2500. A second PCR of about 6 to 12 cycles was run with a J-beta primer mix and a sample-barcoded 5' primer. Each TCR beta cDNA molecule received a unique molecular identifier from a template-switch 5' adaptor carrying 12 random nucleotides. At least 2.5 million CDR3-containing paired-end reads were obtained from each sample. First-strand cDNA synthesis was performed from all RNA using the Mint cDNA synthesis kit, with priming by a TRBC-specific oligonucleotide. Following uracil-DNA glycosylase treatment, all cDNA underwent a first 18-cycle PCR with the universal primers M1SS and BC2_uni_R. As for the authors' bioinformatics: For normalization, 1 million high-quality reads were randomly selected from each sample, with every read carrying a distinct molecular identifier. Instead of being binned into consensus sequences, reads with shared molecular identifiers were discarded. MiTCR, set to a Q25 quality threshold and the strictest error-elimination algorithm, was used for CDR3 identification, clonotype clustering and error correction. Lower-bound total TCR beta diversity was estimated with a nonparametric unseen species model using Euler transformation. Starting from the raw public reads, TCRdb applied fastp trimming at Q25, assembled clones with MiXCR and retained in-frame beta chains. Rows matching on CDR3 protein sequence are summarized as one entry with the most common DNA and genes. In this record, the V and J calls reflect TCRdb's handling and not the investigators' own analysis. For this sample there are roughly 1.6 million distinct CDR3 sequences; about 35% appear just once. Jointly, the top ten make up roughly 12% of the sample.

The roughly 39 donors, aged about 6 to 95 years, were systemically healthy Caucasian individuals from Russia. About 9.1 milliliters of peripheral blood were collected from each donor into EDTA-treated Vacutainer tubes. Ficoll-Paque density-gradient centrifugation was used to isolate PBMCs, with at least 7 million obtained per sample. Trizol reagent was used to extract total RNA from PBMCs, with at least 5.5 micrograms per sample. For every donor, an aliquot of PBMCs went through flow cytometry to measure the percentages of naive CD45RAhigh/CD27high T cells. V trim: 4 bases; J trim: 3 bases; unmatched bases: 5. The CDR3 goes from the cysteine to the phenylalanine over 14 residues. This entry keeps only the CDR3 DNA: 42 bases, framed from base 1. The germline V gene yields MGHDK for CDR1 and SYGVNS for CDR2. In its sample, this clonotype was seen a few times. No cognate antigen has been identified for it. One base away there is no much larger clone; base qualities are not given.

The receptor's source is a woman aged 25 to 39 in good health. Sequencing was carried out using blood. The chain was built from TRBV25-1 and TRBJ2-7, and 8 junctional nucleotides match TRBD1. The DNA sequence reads TGTGCCAGCAGTGGCACAGGGGGAGACTACGAGCAGTACTTC. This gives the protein CASSGTGGDYEQYF.